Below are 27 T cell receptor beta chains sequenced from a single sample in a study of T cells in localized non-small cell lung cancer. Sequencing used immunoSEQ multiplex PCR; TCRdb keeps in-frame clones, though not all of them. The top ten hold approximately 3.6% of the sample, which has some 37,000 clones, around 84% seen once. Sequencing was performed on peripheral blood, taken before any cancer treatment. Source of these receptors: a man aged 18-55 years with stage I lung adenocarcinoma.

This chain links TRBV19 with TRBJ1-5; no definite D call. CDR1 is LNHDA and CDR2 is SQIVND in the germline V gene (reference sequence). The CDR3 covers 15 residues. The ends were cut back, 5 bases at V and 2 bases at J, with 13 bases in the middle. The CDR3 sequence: CASSASRGGNQPQHF. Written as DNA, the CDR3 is TGTGCCAGTAGTGCCTCCCGTGGCGGCAATCAGCCCCAGCATTTT.

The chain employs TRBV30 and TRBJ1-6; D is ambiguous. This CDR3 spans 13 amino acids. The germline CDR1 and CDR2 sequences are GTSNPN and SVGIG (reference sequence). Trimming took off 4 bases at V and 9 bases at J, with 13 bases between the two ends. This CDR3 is CAWMEGGGSPLHF. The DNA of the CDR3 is TGTGCCTGGATGGAGGGAGGAGGTTCACCCCTCCACTTT.

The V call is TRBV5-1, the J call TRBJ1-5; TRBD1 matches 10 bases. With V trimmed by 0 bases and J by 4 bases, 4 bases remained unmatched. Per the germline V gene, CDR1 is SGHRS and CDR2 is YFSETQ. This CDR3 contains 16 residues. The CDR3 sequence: CASSLGTGGENQPQHF. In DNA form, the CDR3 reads TGCGCCAGCAGCTTGGGGACAGGGGGGGAAAATCAGCCCCAGCATTTT.

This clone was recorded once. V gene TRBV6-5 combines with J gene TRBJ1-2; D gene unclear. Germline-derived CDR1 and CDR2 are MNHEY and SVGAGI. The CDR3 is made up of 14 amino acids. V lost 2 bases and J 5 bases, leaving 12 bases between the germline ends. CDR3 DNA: TGTGCCAGCAGTTACACTGCAGAACAATATGGCTACACCTTC. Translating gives CASSYTAEQYGYTF.

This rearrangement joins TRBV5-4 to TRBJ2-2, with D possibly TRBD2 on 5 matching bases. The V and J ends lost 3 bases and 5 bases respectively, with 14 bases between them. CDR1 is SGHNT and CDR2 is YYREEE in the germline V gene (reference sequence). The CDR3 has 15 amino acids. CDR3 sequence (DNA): TGTGCCAGCAGCTCCGCGGACTTGAGTACCGGGGAGCTGTTTTTT. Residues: CASSSADLSTGELFF.

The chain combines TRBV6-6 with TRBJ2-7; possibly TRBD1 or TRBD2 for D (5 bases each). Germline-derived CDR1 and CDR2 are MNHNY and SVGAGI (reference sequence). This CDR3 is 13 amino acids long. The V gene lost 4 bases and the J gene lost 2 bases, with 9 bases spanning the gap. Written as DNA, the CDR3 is TGTGCCAGCAGTTGGGACGGGACCTACGAGCAGTACTTC. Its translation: CASSWDGTYEQYF.

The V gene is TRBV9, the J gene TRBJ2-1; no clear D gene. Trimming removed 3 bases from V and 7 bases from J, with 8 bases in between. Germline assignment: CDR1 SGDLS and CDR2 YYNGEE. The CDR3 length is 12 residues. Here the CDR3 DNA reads TGTGCCAGCAGCGCACAGAGAAATGAGCAGTTCTTC. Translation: CASSAQRNEQFF.

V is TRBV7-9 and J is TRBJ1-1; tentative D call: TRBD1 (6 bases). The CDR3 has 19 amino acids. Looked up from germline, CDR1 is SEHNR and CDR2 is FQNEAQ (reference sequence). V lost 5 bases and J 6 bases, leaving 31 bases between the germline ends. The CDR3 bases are TGTGCCAGCAGCAATTACGGCGATGGAGGGGGACTCAATGAGGCTGAAGCTTTCTTT. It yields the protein CASSNYGDGGGLNEAEAFF.

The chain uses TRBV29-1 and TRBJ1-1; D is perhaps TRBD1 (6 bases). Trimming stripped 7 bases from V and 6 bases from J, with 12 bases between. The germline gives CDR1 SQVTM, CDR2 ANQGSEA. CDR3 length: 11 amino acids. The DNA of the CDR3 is TGCAGCGAAATTAGGACAGCTGAAGCTTTCTTT. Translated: CSEIRTAEAFF.

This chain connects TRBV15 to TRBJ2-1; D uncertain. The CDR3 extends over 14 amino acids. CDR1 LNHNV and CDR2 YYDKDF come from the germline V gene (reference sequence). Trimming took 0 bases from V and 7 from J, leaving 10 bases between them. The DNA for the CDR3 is TGTGCCACCAGCAGAGAAGTCAGGCGGAATGAGCAGTTCTTC. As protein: CATSREVRRNEQFF.

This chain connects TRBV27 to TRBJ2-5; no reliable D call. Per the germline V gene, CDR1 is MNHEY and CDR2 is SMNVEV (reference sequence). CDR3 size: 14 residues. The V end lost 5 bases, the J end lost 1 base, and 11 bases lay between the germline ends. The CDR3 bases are TGTGCCAGCAGTCTAGGTCGGTCCCAAGAGACCCAGTACTTC. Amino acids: CASSLGRSQETQYF.

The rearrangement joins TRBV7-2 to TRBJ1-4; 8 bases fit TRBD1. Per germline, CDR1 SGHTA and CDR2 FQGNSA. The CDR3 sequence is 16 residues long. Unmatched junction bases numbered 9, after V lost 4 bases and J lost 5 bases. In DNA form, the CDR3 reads TGTGCCAGCAGCTCGAAGACAGGGGCCCCGAATGAAAAACTGTTTTTT. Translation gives CASSSKTGAPNEKLFF.

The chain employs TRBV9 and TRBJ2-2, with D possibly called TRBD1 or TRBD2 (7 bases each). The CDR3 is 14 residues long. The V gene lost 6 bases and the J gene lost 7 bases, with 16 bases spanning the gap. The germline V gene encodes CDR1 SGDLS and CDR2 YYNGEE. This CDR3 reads CASTQGGRIGELFF. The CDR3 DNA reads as TGTGCCAGCACGCAGGGGGGGAGGATCGGGGAGCTGTTTTTT.

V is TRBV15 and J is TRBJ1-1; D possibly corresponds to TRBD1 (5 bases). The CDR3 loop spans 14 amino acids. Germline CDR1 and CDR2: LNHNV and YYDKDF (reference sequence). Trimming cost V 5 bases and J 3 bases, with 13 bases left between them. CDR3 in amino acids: CATSGTLGDTEAFF. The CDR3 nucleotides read TGTGCCACCAGCGGAACTCTGGGGGACACTGAAGCTTTCTTT.

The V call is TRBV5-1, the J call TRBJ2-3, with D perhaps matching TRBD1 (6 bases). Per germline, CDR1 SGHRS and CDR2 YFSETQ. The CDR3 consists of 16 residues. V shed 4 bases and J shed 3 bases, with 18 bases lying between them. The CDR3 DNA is TGCGCCAGCAGCACTGGTAGGGCAGGGGAGACAGATACGCAGTATTTT. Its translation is CASSTGRAGETDTQYF.

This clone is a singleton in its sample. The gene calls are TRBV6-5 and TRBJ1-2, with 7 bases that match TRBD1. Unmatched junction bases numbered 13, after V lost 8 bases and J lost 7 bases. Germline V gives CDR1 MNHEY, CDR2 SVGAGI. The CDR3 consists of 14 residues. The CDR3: CASGRDSKLFGYTF. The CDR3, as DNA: TGTGCCAGCGGTCGGGACAGTAAATTATTTGGCTACACCTTC.

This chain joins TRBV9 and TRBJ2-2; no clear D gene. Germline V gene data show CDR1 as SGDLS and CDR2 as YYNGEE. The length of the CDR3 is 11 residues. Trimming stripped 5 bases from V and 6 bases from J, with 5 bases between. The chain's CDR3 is CASRGSGELFF. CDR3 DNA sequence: TGTGCCAGCAGAGGGTCCGGGGAGCTGTTTTTT.

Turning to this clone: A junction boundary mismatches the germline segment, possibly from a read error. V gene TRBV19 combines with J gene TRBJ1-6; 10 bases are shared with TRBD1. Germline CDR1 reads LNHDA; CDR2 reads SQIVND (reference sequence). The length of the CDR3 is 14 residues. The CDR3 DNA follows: TGTGCCAGTACCAAGGACAGGGGGAATTTACCCCCCCACTTT. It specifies CASTKDRGNLPPHF. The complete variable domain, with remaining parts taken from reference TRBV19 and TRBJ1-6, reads DGGITQSPKYLFRKEGQNVTLSCEQNLNHDAMYWYRQDPGQGLRLIYYSQIVNDFQKGDIAEGYSVSREKKESFPLTVTSAQKNPTAFYLCASTKDRGNLPPHFGNGTRLTVT.

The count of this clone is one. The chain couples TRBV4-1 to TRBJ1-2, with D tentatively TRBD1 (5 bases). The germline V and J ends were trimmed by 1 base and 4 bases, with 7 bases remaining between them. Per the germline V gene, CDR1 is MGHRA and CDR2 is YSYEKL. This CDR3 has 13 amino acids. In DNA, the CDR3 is TGCGCCAGCAGCCAAGCCGGGGGCTATGGCTACACCTTC. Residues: CASSQAGGYGYTF.

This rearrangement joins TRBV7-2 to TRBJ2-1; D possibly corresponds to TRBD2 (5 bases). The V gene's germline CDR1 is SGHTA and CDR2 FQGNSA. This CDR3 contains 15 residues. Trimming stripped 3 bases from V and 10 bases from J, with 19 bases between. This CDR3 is CASSFGAGPAREQFF. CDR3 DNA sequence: TGTGCCAGCAGCTTTGGCGCGGGCCCCGCAAGGGAGCAGTTCTTC. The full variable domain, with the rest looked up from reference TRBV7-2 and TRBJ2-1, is GAGVSQSPSNKVTEKGKDVELRCDPISGHTALYWYRQSLGQGLEFLIYFQGNSAPDKSGLPSDRFSAERTGGSVSTLTIQRTQQEDSAVYLCASSFGAGPAREQFFGPGTRLTVL.

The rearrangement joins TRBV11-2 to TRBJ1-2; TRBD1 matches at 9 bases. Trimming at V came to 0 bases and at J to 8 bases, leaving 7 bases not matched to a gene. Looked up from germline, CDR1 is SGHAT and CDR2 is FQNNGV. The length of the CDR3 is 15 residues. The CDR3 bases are TGTGCCAGCAGCTTAGATTCGACAGGGGGTTGGGGCTACACCTTC. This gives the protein CASSLDSTGGWGYTF.

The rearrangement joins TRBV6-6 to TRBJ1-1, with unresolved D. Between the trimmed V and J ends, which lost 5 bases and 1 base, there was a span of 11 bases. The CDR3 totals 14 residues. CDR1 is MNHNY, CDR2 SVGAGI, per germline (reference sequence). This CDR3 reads CASSRLQANTEAFF. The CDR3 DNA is TGTGCCAGCAGTCGCCTCCAGGCGAACACTGAAGCTTTCTTT.

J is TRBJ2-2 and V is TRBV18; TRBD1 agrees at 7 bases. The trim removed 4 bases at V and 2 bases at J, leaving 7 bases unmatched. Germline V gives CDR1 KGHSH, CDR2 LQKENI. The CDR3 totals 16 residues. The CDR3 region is CASSLPGQPNTGELFF. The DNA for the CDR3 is TGTGCCAGCTCACTTCCGGGACAGCCTAACACCGGGGAGCTGTTTTTT. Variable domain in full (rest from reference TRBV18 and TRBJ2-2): NAGVMQNPRHLVRRRGQEARLRCSPMKGHSHVYWYRQLPEEGLKFMVYLQKENIIDESGMPKERFSAEFPKEGPSILRIQQVVRGDSAAYFCASSLPGQPNTGELFFGEGSRLTVL.

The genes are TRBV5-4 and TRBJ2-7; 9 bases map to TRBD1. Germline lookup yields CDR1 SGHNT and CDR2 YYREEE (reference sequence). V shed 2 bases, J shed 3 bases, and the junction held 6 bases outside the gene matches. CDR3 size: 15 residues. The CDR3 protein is CASSFGGQGRYEQYF. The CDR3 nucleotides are TGTGCCAGCAGCTTCGGCGGACAGGGGCGCTACGAGCAGTACTTC.

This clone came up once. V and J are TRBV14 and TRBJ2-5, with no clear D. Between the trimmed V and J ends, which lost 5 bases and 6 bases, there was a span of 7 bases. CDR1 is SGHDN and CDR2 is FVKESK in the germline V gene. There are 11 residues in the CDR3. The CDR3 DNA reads TGTGCCAGCAGCGCATCAAAGACCCAGTACTTC. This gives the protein CASSASKTQYF.

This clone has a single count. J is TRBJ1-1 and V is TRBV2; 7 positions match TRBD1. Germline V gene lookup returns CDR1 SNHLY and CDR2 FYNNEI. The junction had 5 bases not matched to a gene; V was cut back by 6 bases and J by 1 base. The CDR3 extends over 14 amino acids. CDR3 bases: TGTGCCAGCAGGCCAGGGGGACAGAACACTGAAGCTTTCTTT. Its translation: CASRPGGQNTEAFF.

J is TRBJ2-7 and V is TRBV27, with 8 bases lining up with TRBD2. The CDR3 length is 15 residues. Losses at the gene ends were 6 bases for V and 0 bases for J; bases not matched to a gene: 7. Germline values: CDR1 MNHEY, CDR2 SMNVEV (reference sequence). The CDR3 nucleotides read TGTGCCAGCAGGGGTAGCGGGGCTAACTCCTACGAGCAGTACTTC. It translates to CASRGSGANSYEQYF.